These T cell receptor beta chains were read from a single sample in a study of cytomegalovirus exposure and HLA in healthy donors. Clones were read by immunoSEQ multiplex PCR, and TCRdb kept only the in-frame ones, dropping some. The repertoire holds 87,000 or so clones, with around 79% as singletons. Source material: PBMCs. All receptors derive from a woman aged 40 to 50 in good health and CMV-seronegative. The CDR3 runs from the conserved cysteine through the conserved F or W. A D gene is named only where the DNA matches it firmly. The listing skips clone size in some rows; elsewhere it reads once, few, many or a size class.

>.|TRBJ1-1|TRBV7-3|.
TGTGCCAGCAGCTTCCGGGTTACTGAAGCTTTCTTT
CASSFRVTEAFF
>.|TRBJ2-2|TRBV7-2|.
TGTGCCAGCAGCTTAGCCGGCGGGGAGCTGTTTTTT
CASSLAGGELFF
>TRBD2|TRBJ2-1|TRBV5-1|.
TGCGCCAGCAGCCAGGGGACTAGCGTTACCGTTGAGCAGTTCTTC
CASSQGTSVTVEQFF
>TRBD1|TRBJ2-5|TRBV6-1|.
TGTGCCAGCAGTGATCCGGACAGGGCCGTGCAGTACTTC
CASSDPDRAVQYF
>TRBD1|TRBJ2-7|TRBV6-6|.
TGTGCCAGCAGGCCCCGGGACAGGGGCTACGAGCAGTACTTC
CASRPRDRGYEQYF
>.|TRBJ1-3|TRBV15|once
TGTGCCACCAGCAGAGAAGGAGGGAAGGTAACTGGAAACACCATATATTTT
CATSREGGKVTGNTIYF
>.|TRBJ1-4|TRBV27|.
TGTGCCAGCAGTTTACAGGGGCATAATGAAAAACTGTTTTTT
CASSLQGHNEKLFF
>.|TRBJ1-5|TRBV7-2|.
TGTGCCAGCAGCCTAGAGCGCTGGGAGGCCCAGCATTTT
CASSLERWEAQHF
>TRBD1|TRBJ1-2|TRBV5-1|.
TGCGCCAGCAGCCCAGACAGGGGCTATGGCTACACCTTC
CASSPDRGYGYTF
>.|TRBJ2-7|TRBV7-2|.
TGTGCCAGCAGCCTAGGGGGACTGTACGAGCAGTACTTC
CASSLGGLYEQYF
>.|TRBJ2-7|TRBV6-5|few
TGTGCCAGCAGTAACGGGGACGAGCAGTACTTC
CASSNGDEQYF
>.|TRBJ1-2|TRBV28|.
TGTGCCAGCAGTTTCACGGGAGCCTATGGCTACACCTTC
CASSFTGAYGYTF
>.|TRBJ1-2|TRBV18|once
TGTGCCAGCTCACCCACAGGGCAGGGGTCGGTCTATGGCTACACCTTC
CASSPTGQGSVYGYTF
>.|TRBJ2-5|TRBV7-9|.
TGTGCCAGCAGATCCCGGGACACTGGACACCAAGAGACCCAGTACTTC
CASRSRDTGHQETQYF
>TRBD2|TRBJ2-3|TRBV19|.
TGTGCCAGTACCCCTGTAGCGGGTAGGAGCACAGATACGCAGTATTTT
CASTPVAGRSTDTQYF
>TRBD1|TRBJ1-5|TRBV19|few
TGTGCCAGTAGCGATACAGGGGGTGACGGACAGCCCCAGCATTTT
CASSDTGGDGQPQHF
>TRBD1|TRBJ1-2|TRBV9|.
TGTGCCAGCAGCGCACAGGGGTTGGGCGGCTACACCTTC
CASSAQGLGGYTF
>TRBD2|TRBJ2-1|TRBV7-2|once
TGTGCCAGCAGCTTAACCTTAGCTGGACTAGTCAATGAGCAGTTCTTC
CASSLTLAGLVNEQFF
>TRBD2|TRBJ2-1|TRBV5-4|.
TGTGCCAGCAGCTTAGCGGGGGGGCGGAATGAGCAGTTCTTC
CASSLAGGRNEQFF
>TRBD1|TRBJ1-1|TRBV27|once
TGTGCCAGCAGACCGGGACAGGGGTACACTGAAGCTTTCTTT
CASRPGQGYTEAFF
>.|TRBJ2-6|TRBV19|.
TGTGCCAGTCACCCCCTAGCTGGGGCCAACGTCCTGACTTTC
CASHPLAGANVLTF
>.|TRBJ1-1|TRBV5-1|few
TGCGCCAGCAGCTTGGAGCTTTTGGTGAACACTGAAGCTTTCTTT
CASSLELLVNTEAFF